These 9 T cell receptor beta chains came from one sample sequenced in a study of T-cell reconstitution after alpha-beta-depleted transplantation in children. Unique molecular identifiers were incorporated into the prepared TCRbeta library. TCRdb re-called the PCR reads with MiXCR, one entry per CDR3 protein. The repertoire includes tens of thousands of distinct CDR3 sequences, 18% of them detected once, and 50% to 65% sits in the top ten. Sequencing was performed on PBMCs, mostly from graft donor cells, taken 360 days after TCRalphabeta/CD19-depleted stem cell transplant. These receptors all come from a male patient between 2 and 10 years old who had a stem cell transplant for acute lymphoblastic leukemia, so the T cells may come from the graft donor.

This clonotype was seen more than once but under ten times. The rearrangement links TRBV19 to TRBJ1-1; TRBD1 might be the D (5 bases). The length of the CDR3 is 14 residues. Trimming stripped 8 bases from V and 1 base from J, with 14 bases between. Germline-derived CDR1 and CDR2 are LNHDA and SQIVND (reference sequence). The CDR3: CASLPGRGNTEAFF. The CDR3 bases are TGTGCCAGTTTACCGGGACGGGGGAACACTGAAGCTTTCTTT.

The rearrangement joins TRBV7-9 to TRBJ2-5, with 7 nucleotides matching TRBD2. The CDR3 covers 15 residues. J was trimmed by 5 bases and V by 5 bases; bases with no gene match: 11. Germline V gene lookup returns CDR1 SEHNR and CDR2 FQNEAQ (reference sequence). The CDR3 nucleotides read TGTGCCAGCAGCGGGCGGACTAGTCCGTGGGAGACCCAGTACTTC. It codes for CASSGRTSPWETQYF.

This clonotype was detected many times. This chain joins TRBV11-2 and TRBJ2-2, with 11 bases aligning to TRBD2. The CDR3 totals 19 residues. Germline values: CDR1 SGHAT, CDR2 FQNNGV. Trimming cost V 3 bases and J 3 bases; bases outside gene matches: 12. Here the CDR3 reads CASSFHGTSGAPYTGELFF. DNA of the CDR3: TGTGCCAGCAGCTTTCACGGGACTAGCGGTGCTCCCTACACCGGGGAGCTGTTTTTT.

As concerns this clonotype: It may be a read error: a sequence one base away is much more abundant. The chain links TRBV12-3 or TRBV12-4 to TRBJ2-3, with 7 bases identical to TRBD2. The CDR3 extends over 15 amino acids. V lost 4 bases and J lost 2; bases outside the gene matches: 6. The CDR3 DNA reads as TGTGCCAGCAGTTCCTCGGGAGGCCTCACAGATACGCAGTATTTT. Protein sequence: CASSSSGGLTDTQYF.

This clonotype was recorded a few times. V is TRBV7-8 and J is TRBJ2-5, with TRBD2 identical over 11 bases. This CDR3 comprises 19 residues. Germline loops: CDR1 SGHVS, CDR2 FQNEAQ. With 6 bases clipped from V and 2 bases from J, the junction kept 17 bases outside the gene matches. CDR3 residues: CASRLMPGLAVSRQETQYF. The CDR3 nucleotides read TGTGCCAGCAGACTCATGCCGGGACTAGCGGTCTCCCGGCAAGAGACCCAGTACTTC.

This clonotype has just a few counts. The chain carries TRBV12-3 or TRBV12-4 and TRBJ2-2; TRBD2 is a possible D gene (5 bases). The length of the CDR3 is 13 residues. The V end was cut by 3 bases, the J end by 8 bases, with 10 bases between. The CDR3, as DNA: TGTGCCAGCAGTTTGAGGGTTAGGGGGGAGCTGTTTTTT. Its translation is CASSLRVRGELFF.

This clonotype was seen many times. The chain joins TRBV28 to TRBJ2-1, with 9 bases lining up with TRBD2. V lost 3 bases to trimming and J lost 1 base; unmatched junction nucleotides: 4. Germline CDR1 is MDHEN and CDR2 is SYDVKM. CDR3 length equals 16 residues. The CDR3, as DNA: TGTGCCAGCAGTTTTGCCCTAGCGGGGTCCTACAATGAGCAGTTCTTC. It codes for CASSFALAGSYNEQFF.

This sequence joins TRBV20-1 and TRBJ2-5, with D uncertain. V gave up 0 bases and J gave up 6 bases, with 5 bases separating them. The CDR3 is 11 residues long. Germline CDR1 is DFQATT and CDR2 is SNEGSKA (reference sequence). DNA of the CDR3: TGCAGTGCTAGAGATGCGAAGACCCAGTACTTC. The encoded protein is CSARDAKTQYF.

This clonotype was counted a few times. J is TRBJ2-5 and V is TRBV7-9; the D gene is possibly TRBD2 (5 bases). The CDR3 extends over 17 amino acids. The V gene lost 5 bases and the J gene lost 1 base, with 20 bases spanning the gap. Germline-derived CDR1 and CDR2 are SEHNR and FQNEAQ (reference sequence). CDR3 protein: CASSREGDAWGQETQYF. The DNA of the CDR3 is TGTGCCAGCAGCCGAGAGGGAGACGCTTGGGGCCAAGAGACCCAGTACTTC.